These 24 T cell receptor beta chains share one sample of origin, sequenced in a study of cytomegalovirus exposure and HLA in healthy donors. Using immunoSEQ multiplex PCR, the repertoire was profiled, and TCRdb retains in-frame clones only, with some absent. The sample consists of about 330,000 clones, roughly 89% of them appearing once. Sequencing was done on a sample of PBMCs. The receptor set was obtained from a woman younger than 30 in good health and CMV-seronegative.

J is TRBJ1-1 and V is TRBV27; D is ambiguous. This CDR3 spans 14 amino acids. V lost 9 bases and J lost 4, with 18 bases in between. Germline lookup yields CDR1 MNHEY and CDR2 SMNVEV (reference sequence). CDR3 DNA sequence: TGTGCCAGTAAGTTCGGGGAGGCGAGCACTGAAGCTTTCTTT. It specifies CASKFGEASTEAFF.

This clone has a single count. The rearrangement uses TRBV9 and TRBJ2-4, with 8 nucleotides matching TRBD2. Per the germline V gene, CDR1 is SGDLS and CDR2 is YYNGEE. V lost 4 bases and J lost 9; bases outside the gene matches: 12. The CDR3 consists of 15 residues. The CDR3: CASSPLAGVNPIQYF. CDR3 sequence (DNA): TGTGCCAGCAGCCCCCTAGCGGGTGTGAATCCCATTCAGTACTTC.

V and J are TRBV7-9 and TRBJ2-7; 9 nucleotides agree with TRBD2. With 7 bases clipped from V and 4 bases from J, the junction kept 14 bases outside the gene matches. Germline CDR1 and CDR2: SEHNR and FQNEAQ (reference sequence). The CDR3 extends over 16 amino acids. The CDR3 reads CASTPPGGAGGYEQYF. CDR3 in DNA: TGTGCCAGCACCCCACCGGGGGGAGCGGGAGGTTACGAGCAGTACTTC.

The rearrangement uses TRBV2 and TRBJ2-7; unclear D gene. Germline CDR1 reads SNHLY; CDR2 reads FYNNEI. The ends were cut back, 2 bases at V and 4 bases at J, with 12 bases in the middle. This CDR3 region has 14 residues. The CDR3 nucleotides read TGTGCCAGCAGTGAATCCGGGTTCGGGTACGAGCAGTACTTC. This codes for CASSESGFGYEQYF.

The chain has TRBV5-4 and TRBJ2-6, with 7 bases that match TRBD1. V trimming: 0 bases; J trimming: 0 bases; junction bases outside the gene matches: 12. Germline loops: CDR1 SGHNT, CDR2 YYREEE (reference sequence). This CDR3 has 20 amino acids. The CDR3 DNA reads TGTGCCAGCAGCTTGGTCCGGACAGGCGCGGCCTTCTCTGGGGCCAACGTCCTGACTTTC. Amino acid sequence: CASSLVRTGAAFSGANVLTF.

V gene TRBV6-1 combines with J gene TRBJ2-1; D is unclear. The CDR3 spans 12 residues. Germline CDR1 MNHNS, CDR2 SASEGT. V lost 6 bases to trimming and J lost 5 bases, with 8 bases between them. The CDR3: CASSISHNEQFF. The CDR3 DNA is TGTGCCAGCAGCATAAGCCACAATGAGCAGTTCTTC.

The chain joins TRBV19 to TRBJ2-2; 8 bases fit TRBD1. J was trimmed by 8 bases and V by 6 bases; bases with no gene match: 20. Germline assignment: CDR1 LNHDA and CDR2 SQIVND (reference sequence). The CDR3 is made up of 18 amino acids. CDR3 coding DNA: TGTGCCAGTAGCCACCCCTGGGCAGGGGGCCTGATAAGTGGGGAGCTGTTTTTT. This translates into CASSHPWAGGLISGELFF.

This chain connects TRBV6-5 to TRBJ1-2; 9 bases map to TRBD1. This CDR3 contains 15 residues. Germline V gene lookup returns CDR1 MNHEY and CDR2 SVGAGI. The V and J ends lost 2 bases and 6 bases, in that order; junction bases with no gene match: 7. The CDR3 DNA reads as TGTGCCAGCAGTTACGGGACAGGGCTTTTTCATGGCTACACCTTC. Protein product: CASSYGTGLFHGYTF.

This clone has a single count. This rearrangement joins TRBV7-3 to TRBJ1-2, with TRBD1 as a possible D gene (6 bases). The CDR3 is 15 residues long. Germline CDR1 is SGHTA and CDR2 is FQGTGA. Deletions cut 4 bases from V and 8 bases from J, with 20 bases between. CDR3 amino acids: CASSSHRESYEGYTF. Written as DNA, the CDR3 is TGTGCCAGCAGCTCCCACAGGGAGAGCTATGAGGGCTACACCTTC.

This clone was seen just once. The chain joins TRBV10-3 to TRBJ2-7; D is perhaps TRBD2 (5 bases). Trimming stripped 3 bases from V and 6 bases from J, with 15 bases between. CDR3 length equals 14 residues. Germline V gene lookup returns CDR1 ENHRY and CDR2 SYGVKD. CDR3 protein: CAISDRYVEAEQYF. CDR3 nucleotides: TGTGCCATCAGTGATCGGTACGTGGAGGCCGAGCAGTACTTC.

The V call is TRBV7-3, the J call TRBJ2-5; D call uncertain. The germline CDR1 and CDR2 sequences are SGHTA and FQGTGA. The CDR3 spans 12 residues. The V end lost 0 bases, the J end lost 7 bases, and 6 bases lay between the germline ends. The CDR3 sequence: CASSLTYGTQYF. DNA of the CDR3: TGTGCCAGCAGCTTAACCTACGGGACCCAGTACTTC.

This clone has only one observation. This rearrangement joins TRBV21-1 to TRBJ1-5; TRBD1 is the table's D call and was not checked against the DNA. TRBV21-1 represents a pseudogene. The CDR3 is 16 residues long. The CDR3 nucleotides are TGTGCCAGCAGCAAGTACCCGGACAGGGGGCTTCAGCCCCAGCATTTT. The encoded protein is CASSKYPDRGLQPQHF.

This clone was seen only once. The chain combines TRBV7-3 with TRBJ2-1; 13 nucleotides align to TRBD2. The J segment lost 15 bases and the V segment lost 0 bases, leaving 8 bases of the junction unmatched. The CDR3 is made up of 15 amino acids. The germline gives CDR1 SGHTA, CDR2 FQGTGA. The CDR3 protein is CASSLTSGLAGTWFF. The CDR3 nucleotides are TGTGCCAGCAGCTTAACGTCGGGACTAGCGGGAACCTGGTTCTTC.

V and J are TRBV9 and TRBJ2-3, with 7 bases fitting TRBD2. Germline CDR1 and CDR2: SGDLS and YYNGEE. This CDR3 contains 14 residues. V trimming: 3 bases; J trimming: 5 bases; junction bases outside the gene matches: 6. CDR3 DNA sequence: TGTGCCAGCAGCGGCTCGGGACTACAAGATACGCAGTATTTT. Translation: CASSGSGLQDTQYF.

The rearrangement links TRBV7-9 to TRBJ2-7, with a weak D call TRBD2 (5 bases). V shed 5 bases and J shed 4 bases, with 15 bases lying between them. This CDR3 region has 14 residues. CDR1 is SEHNR, CDR2 FQNEAQ, per germline (reference sequence). CDR3 sequence (DNA): TGTGCCAGCAGCCCCAGTCTGAGAGGGTACGAGCAGTACTTC. It specifies CASSPSLRGYEQYF.

Only one count was recorded for this clone. CDR3 in amino acids: CASGPIPRTGGTEAFF. The CDR3 DNA is TGTGCCAGCGGCCCGATACCAAGGACGGGGGGGACTGAAGCTTTCTTT. The gene calls are TRBV28 and TRBJ1-1; possibly TRBD1 for D (5 bases). The CDR3 runs to 16 residues. The ends were cut back, 8 bases at V and 5 bases at J, with 24 bases in the middle. CDR1 is MDHEN and CDR2 is SYDVKM in the germline V gene.

This rearrangement joins TRBV7-8 to TRBJ1-1, with 12 bases aligning to TRBD1. Germline assignment: CDR1 SGHVS and CDR2 FQNEAQ. With V trimmed by 6 bases and J by 2 bases, 7 bases remained unmatched. The CDR3 consists of 16 residues. The CDR3 sequence is CASRDRDRGRNTEAFF. In DNA, the CDR3 is TGTGCCAGCAGAGACCGGGACAGGGGGCGAAACACTGAAGCTTTCTTT.

The chain is built from TRBV15 and TRBJ2-7, with D perhaps TRBD2 (6 bases). Germline assignment: CDR1 LNHNV and CDR2 YYDKDF (reference sequence). The CDR3 has 15 amino acids. Trimming removed 3 bases at V and 0 bases at J, with 12 bases between. In DNA, the CDR3 is TGTGCCACCAGCAGGTCTAGCGCCAGCTCCTACGAGCAGTACTTC. This translates into CATSRSSASSYEQYF.

The V and J genes are TRBV10-3 and TRBJ2-7; possible D gene TRBD2, 6 bases. This CDR3 region has 18 residues. The germline V gene has CDR1 ENHRY and CDR2 SYGVKD. V gave up 11 bases and J gave up 7 bases, with 36 bases separating them. The CDR3, as DNA: TGTGCCTCAGGGAGGCGCATGGACTTCCTGAAGATGACGGGGGAGCAGTACTTC. It translates to CASGRRMDFLKMTGEQYF.

The chain links TRBV11-1 to TRBJ2-7; D gene unclear. Germline values: CDR1 SGHAT, CDR2 FQDESV (reference sequence). This CDR3 spans 13 amino acids. Trimming removed 6 bases from V and 4 bases from J, with 13 bases in between. The CDR3: CASRGPQKYEQYF. Here the CDR3 DNA reads TGTGCCAGCAGGGGCCCGCAAAAATACGAGCAGTACTTC. Together with reference TRBV11-1 and TRBJ2-7, the CDR3 gives the full variable domain: EAEVAQSPRYKITEKSQAVAFWCDPISGHATLYWYRQILGQGPELLVQFQDESVVDDSQLPKDRFSAERLKGVDSTLKIQPAELGDSAMYLCASRGPQKYEQYFGPGTRLTVT.

The chain employs TRBV25-1 and TRBJ2-3; D may be TRBD2 (7 bases). This CDR3 has 16 amino acids. Trimming pared 1 base from V and 1 base from J, leaving 12 bases between. Per the germline V gene, CDR1 is MGHDK and CDR2 is SYGVNS. The CDR3 DNA sequence: TGTGCCAGCAGTGAATGGGGGGGCAGGGGCACAGATACGCAGTATTTT. Residues: CASSEWGGRGTDTQYF.

This chain links TRBV7-9 with TRBJ2-1; D gene unclear. The CDR3 length is 11 residues. Germline lookup yields CDR1 SEHNR and CDR2 FQNEAQ (reference sequence). V lost 3 bases and J lost 15, with 12 bases in between. The CDR3 spells CASSFQVTVFF. CDR3 DNA: TGTGCCAGCAGCTTTCAGGTTACTGTGTTCTTC.

This clone was seen a handful of times. This rearrangement joins TRBV4-1 to TRBJ1-2, with D unclear. This CDR3 contains 14 residues. Trimming took off 0 bases at V and 7 bases at J, with 12 bases between the two ends. Germline V lookup: CDR1 MGHRA, CDR2 YSYEKL. CDR3 protein: CASSQDLSGVGYTF. The CDR3 DNA reads TGCGCCAGCAGCCAAGATTTATCCGGGGTTGGCTACACCTTC.

This chain joins TRBV28 and TRBJ2-1; TRBD2 matches at 13 bases. Looked up from germline, CDR1 is MDHEN and CDR2 is SYDVKM. The CDR3 runs 19 residues. The trim removed 5 bases at V and 0 bases at J, leaving 10 bases unmatched. The CDR3 DNA reads as TGTGCCAGCAGTACGAGGACTAGCGGGAGTCGGAGCTCCTACAATGAGCAGTTCTTC. It translates to CASSTRTSGSRSSYNEQFF. Using reference TRBV28 and TRBJ2-1 for the parts outside the CDR3, the full variable domain is DVKVTQSSRYLVKRTGEKVFLECVQDMDHENMFWYRQDPGLGLRLIYFSYDVKMKEKGDIPEGYSVSREKKERFSLILESASTNQTSMYLCASSTRTSGSRSSYNEQFFGPGTRLTVL.